One T cell receptor beta chain is described in this entry. This clone's antigen is unknown. No base quality information exists; no much larger clone differs at one position. This sample was taken from a study of response to subunit inactivated influenza vaccine (dated by TCRdb to the late 2010s). With respect to the entire study: Deep quantitative T cell receptor repertoire profiling was used in the study to track responses to a trivalent subunit inactivated influenza vaccine. What the research found in general, with its limitations: The authors suggested that each seasonal influenza vaccination may recruit only a limited number of new T cells.

The trim is 2 bases for V and 9 bases for J, with a gap of 14 bases between the germline ends. In the germline V gene, CDR1 corresponds to MNHEY and CDR2 to SVGEGT. Inclusive of the bounding cysteine and phenylalanine, the CDR3 is 14 residues long. The CDR3 DNA has 42 bases and is translated from base 1. Libraries were made using RT-PCR. Reads for this sample came from an Illumina HiSeq 2500. The public reads were reprocessed in TCRdb via fastp at Q25 and MiXCR, keeping in-frame beta chains. A single entry per CDR3 protein holds the most common genes and DNA from its merged rows. The sample table holds over 650,000 distinct CDR3 sequences, of which about 18% were seen once. Of the sample, approximately 10% is held by the ten largest clones.

The chain joins TRBV6-2 or TRBV6-3 to TRBJ1-5, with no confidently assigned D gene. The sample here was PBMCs from blood, taken roughly 5 days after vaccination. This sequence was found in a man aged 45-65 years who received an inactivated influenza vaccine. Donor details come from another sample of the same person, matched by shared clones. The base sequence is TGTGCCAGCAGTTACACCGAACGGAGTTGGCCCCAGCATTTT. Its protein reads: CASSYTERSWPQHF.